A selection of T cell receptor beta chains follows, all from one sample in a study of blood T cell repertoires in COVID-19. This table comes from immunoSEQ multiplex PCR, and its TCRdb copy is limited to in-frame clones, with some not included. The sample has fewer than 250,000 clones; around four fifths are singletons. Input material: peripheral blood. The receptors shown here come from a woman aged 40-49 years with active or convalescent COVID-19. Each CDR3 is given with its conserved first and last residue. A D gene is named only where the DNA matches it firmly. For some rows the clone size is stated as once, few or many, or as a class when expanded; others skip it.

len	d_gene	v_gene	j_gene	abundance	CDR3nt	CDR3aa
12	-	TRBV30	TRBJ1-4	-	TGTGCCTGGAGTCGACAGGTTGGCCAACTGTTTTTT	CAWSRQVGQLFF
12	-	TRBV5-6	TRBJ1-2	-	TGTGCCAGCAGCTTGGGGCCCAGTGGCTACACCTTC	CASSLGPSGYTF
14	-	TRBV19	TRBJ1-1	-	TGTGCCAGTAGTGGGGGCCCTTGGACGGCGGAAGCTTTCTTT	CASSGGPWTAEAFF
15	-	TRBV7-2	TRBJ1-1	-	TGTGCCAGCAGCTTCTTTAGAGGGCCGAACACTGAAGCTTTCTTT	CASSFFRGPNTEAFF
14	TRBD2	TRBV5-4	TRBJ2-5	-	TGTGCCAGCAGCGGGAGACTAGCGGAAGAGACCCAGTACTTC	CASSGRLAEETQYF
16	TRBD1	TRBV7-2	TRBJ1-4	few	TGTGCCAGCAGCTTAGCACCGGGACAGGGTGGCGAAAAACTGTTTTTT	CASSLAPGQGGEKLFF
13	-	TRBV5-1	TRBJ2-7	-	TGCGCCAGCAGCTTCCGGACTTCTCCCGAGCAGTACTTC	CASSFRTSPEQYF
15	TRBD1	TRBV6-5	TRBJ2-2	-	TGTGCCAGCACCGGGACAGGGGGCAGCACCGGGGAGCTGTTTTTT	CASTGTGGSTGELFF
15	TRBD1	TRBV27	TRBJ1-2	once	TGTGCCAGCAGTTCCGGACAGGCCGCTAACTATGGCTACACCTTC	CASSSGQAANYGYTF
13	-	TRBV29-1	TRBJ1-5	-	TGCAGCGTTGAACCAGGGCATGGTCAGCCCCAGCATTTT	CSVEPGHGQPQHF
17	TRBD2	TRBV19	TRBJ2-7	-	TGTGCCAGTACCCAATACGTCTTTACTAGCGGGAGTTACGAGCAGTACTTC	CASTQYVFTSGSYEQYF
18	TRBD1	TRBV3-1/TRBV3-2	TRBJ2-5	once	TGTGCCAGCAGCCAAGGGAGACAGGGGGGCTGGGGACAAGAGACCCAGTACTTC	CASSQGRQGGWGQETQYF
15	TRBD2	TRBV9	TRBJ2-1	-	TGTGCCAGCAGCGTAGTGGCGGGAGGCGGCAATGAGCAGTTCTTC	CASSVVAGGGNEQFF
16	-	TRBV4-2	TRBJ2-6	-	TGTGCCAGCAGCCAAGGCACCGGTGCTGGGGCCAACGTCCTGACTTTC	CASSQGTGAGANVLTF
16	-	TRBV21-1	TRBJ1-6	-	TGTGCCAGCAGCTCGAGGGACAGGGGTATGAATTCACCCCTCCACTTT	CASSSRDRGMNSPLHF
16	-	TRBV19	TRBJ1-2	-	TGTGCCAGTAGTAGGGGGGGAGACGCCCCGACTGGTGGCTACACCTTC	CASSRGGDAPTGGYTF
17	-	TRBV28	TRBJ1-1	few	TGTGCCAGCAGTTTACGGGCAGGGGAGGGGATTCGCACTGAAGCTTTCTTT	CASSLRAGEGIRTEAFF
15	TRBD1	TRBV7-9	TRBJ1-5	-	TGTGCCAGCACCAATGGACAGGGGGCCGCTCAGCCCCAGCATTTT	CASTNGQGAAQPQHF
16	TRBD2	TRBV5-1	TRBJ2-1	-	TGCGCCAGCAGCTTGGGTACTAGCGGGCTGTACAATGAGCAGTTCTTC	CASSLGTSGLYNEQFF
13	TRBD2	TRBV30	TRBJ2-1	-	TGTGCCTGGGCGGGACTAGCCTACAATGAGCAGTTCTTC	CAWAGLAYNEQFF
16	-	TRBV18	TRBJ1-2	few	TGTGCCAGCTCACCACAAAACAGGGATGGCTTCTATGGCTACACCTTC	CASSPQNRDGFYGYTF
14	-	TRBV30	TRBJ1-2	-	TGTGCCTGGAGTGTTTCTGTGGGGGCCTATGGCTACACCTTC	CAWSVSVGAYGYTF
16	-	TRBV7-9	TRBJ2-7	-	TGTGCCAGCAGCTTACCGGGCAGGGCTAACTCCTACGAGCAGTACTTC	CASSLPGRANSYEQYF
16	TRBD1	TRBV5-6	TRBJ2-1	-	TGTGCCAGCATAAGACAGGGTAAGAGCTCCTACAATGAGCAGTTCTTC	CASIRQGKSSYNEQFF
17	TRBD2	TRBV4-1	TRBJ2-7	-	TGCGCCAGCAGCCGAGAGGGACTAGCGGGAGGGCCCGGTGAGCAGTACTTC	CASSREGLAGGPGEQYF
14	-	TRBV7-2	TRBJ1-1	-	TGTGCCAGCAGCTTAGTACTCTCTGTAGCTGAAGCTTTCTTT	CASSLVLSVAEAFF
15	TRBD1	TRBV3-1/TRBV3-2	TRBJ1-2	-	TGTGCCAGCAGCCACAGTCAGGGGGCGCGTGGCGGCTACACCTTC	CASSHSQGARGGYTF
16	TRBD1	TRBV27	TRBJ1-6	-	TGTGCCAGCAGTTCCGCCTTTGGGACAGGGAAGTCACCCCTCCACTTT	CASSSAFGTGKSPLHF
12	-	TRBV12-3/TRBV12-4	TRBJ2-3	-	TGTGCCAGCAGTTTAAAAGGGGGGGTCAGTTACTTT	CASSLKGGVSYF
12	-	TRBV6-6	TRBJ1-2	-	TGTGCCAGCAGTTACTCGCGGGAAGGCTACACCTTC	CASSYSREGYTF
15	-	TRBV6-5	TRBJ1-2	-	TGTGCCAGCATCCGTGGCCCGGGGGGGAACTATGGCTACACCTTC	CASIRGPGGNYGYTF
12	-	TRBV7-2	TRBJ1-5	-	TGTGCCAGCAGCTTATCACCGGGGCCCCAGCATTTT	CASSLSPGPQHF
13	-	TRBV2	TRBJ1-1	-	TGTGCCAGCAGTCTTACAAAGAACACTGAAGCTTTCTTT	CASSLTKNTEAFF
13	-	TRBV19	TRBJ2-5	-	TGTGCCAGTAGTCTCAGAGGAGCGGAGATCCAGTACTTC	CASSLRGAEIQYF
11	-	TRBV30	TRBJ1-1	-	TGTGCCTGGAGAACAAAGGGAGAGGCTTTCTTT	CAWRTKGEAFF
15	TRBD2	TRBV4-1	TRBJ2-7	-	TGCGCCAGCAGCCAGCCTAGCGGGCCGCCCGGCGAGCAGTACTTC	CASSQPSGPPGEQYF
14	TRBD2	TRBV5-1	TRBJ2-7	-	TGCGCCAGCAGCTCGACTAGCGGGACCTACGAGCAGTACTTC	CASSSTSGTYEQYF
14	-	TRBV5-4	TRBJ2-7	-	TGTGCCAGCAGCTTGGGGCAGGGGGGTACCGAGCAGTACTTC	CASSLGQGGTEQYF
13	-	TRBV6-5	TRBJ1-2	-	TGTGCCAGCAGTTACTCGGGGGGCTATGGCTACACCTTC	CASSYSGGYGYTF
15	-	TRBV30	TRBJ2-3	-	TGTGCCTGGAGTCCCGGAGGGGGCAAGTTAGATACGCAGTATTTT	CAWSPGGGKLDTQYF
12	-	TRBV9	TRBJ2-1	-	TGTGCCAGCAGCGTAGACAGCGGTGAGCAGTTCTTC	CASSVDSGEQFF
15	-	TRBV7-2	TRBJ1-5	-	TGTGCCAGCAGCAAGCTCACAGGCGCCAATCAGCCCCAGCATTTT	CASSKLTGANQPQHF
14	TRBD1	TRBV19	TRBJ2-5	-	TGTGCCAGCAGGGGCGGACAGGGGAGAGAGACCCAGTACTTC	CASRGGQGRETQYF
13	-	TRBV6-6	TRBJ1-1	-	TGTGCCAGCAGTTACGGGACTCGGGACGGAGCTTTCTTT	CASSYGTRDGAFF
17	TRBD2	TRBV5-1	TRBJ2-5	-	TGCGCCAGCAGCCCGGGGACTAGCGGGGGGGCCGGGGAGACCCAGTACTTC	CASSPGTSGGAGETQYF
14	-	TRBV3-1/TRBV3-2	TRBJ1-1	-	TGTGCCAGCAGCCAAGCCGGGGAGGGCACTGAAGCTTTCTTT	CASSQAGEGTEAFF
17	TRBD1	TRBV5-1	TRBJ1-2	-	TGCGCCAGCAGCTTGGGCCCAACCGGGACAGGCCAATATGGCTACACCTTC	CASSLGPTGTGQYGYTF
16	-	TRBV9	TRBJ1-3	-	TGTGCCAGCAGCGTAGGGAGGGCTCCCTCTGGAAACACCATATATTTT	CASSVGRAPSGNTIYF
16	-	TRBV5-1	TRBJ1-4	-	TGCGCCAGCAGCTTGGGATCTCTGATCACGAGCGAAAAACTGTTTTTT	CASSLGSLITSEKLFF
13	TRBD1	TRBV29-1	TRBJ1-3	once	TGCAGCGTGGGGACAGGGAATGGAAACACCATATATTTT	CSVGTGNGNTIYF
16	TRBD1	TRBV7-8	TRBJ1-1	-	TGTGCCAGCAGCTTGACAGGGGGCGCTGGGAACACTGAAGCTTTCTTT	CASSLTGGAGNTEAFF
15	-	TRBV6-5	TRBJ1-5	-	TGTGCCAGCAGTCCCCAGAAGAATAGCAATCAGCCCCAGCATTTT	CASSPQKNSNQPQHF
16	-	TRBV5-6	TRBJ2-5	-	TGTGCCAGCAGCTTTACAGGGTTGATAGGACAAGAGACCCAGTACTTC	CASSFTGLIGQETQYF
16	-	TRBV27	TRBJ1-2	once	TGTGCCAGCAGTCCCCATGACAACGCCCAGAACTATGGCTACACCTTC	CASSPHDNAQNYGYTF
13	-	TRBV30	TRBJ1-2	-	TGTGCCTGGAGTGCCGGAGGACACTATGGCTACACCTTC	CAWSAGGHYGYTF
15	-	TRBV2	TRBJ2-5	-	TGTGCCAGCAGTGGGACAGAATCTAATAGCGAGACCCAGTACTTC	CASSGTESNSETQYF
16	-	TRBV7-9	TRBJ2-7	-	TGTGCCAGCAGCTTAGAGAGGGCAGGGGACTCCTACGAGCAGTACTTC	CASSLERAGDSYEQYF
17	TRBD1	TRBV4-3	TRBJ1-2	-	TGCGCCAGCAGCCAAGAGCTTGGGACAGCAACTAACTATGGCTACACCTTC	CASSQELGTATNYGYTF
14	TRBD1	TRBV4-2	TRBJ1-2	-	TGTGCCAGCAGCCATGGACAGGGGAACTATGGCTACACCTTC	CASSHGQGNYGYTF
16	TRBD1	TRBV5-1	TRBJ1-5	-	TGCGCCAGCAGCTTGGCACCCCAGGGGGCTGGTCAGCCCCAGCATTTT	CASSLAPQGAGQPQHF